The clone carrying this T cell receptor (beta chain) was seen more than once but under ten times. What it recognizes is unknown. This sample was included in a study of early T cells in non-severe SARS-CoV-2 infection. Study at large: Chains were not paired, and sequencing was done on bulk RNA from unsorted whole blood. Findings of the study overall: Matching against VDJdb likely underestimated virus-specific expansions, favoring anti-spike CD8.

V was trimmed by 5 bases and J by 3 bases, leaving 11 bases between them. Germline lookup yields CDR1 SSHAT and CDR2 FNYEAQ (reference sequence). The CDR3 runs 13 residues. In the library, individual cDNA molecules carried attached unique molecular identifiers. Via MiXCR, TCRdb re-called the 5' RACE reads, giving one row per CDR3 protein. The table includes 45,000 to 50,000 distinct CDR3 sequences, around 6% detected once. V usage is TRBV7-7 and J usage is TRBJ2-7, with D possibly matching TRBD1 (6 bases). This receptor was taken from an adult who was a healthcare worker with PCR-confirmed SARS-CoV-2 infection or an uninfected control (not recorded which). The sample taken for sequencing was whole blood. CDR3 protein: CASSRDIGYEQYF. CDR3 bases: TGTGCCAGCAGCAGGGACATCGGCTACGAGCAGTACTTC.